The 20 T cell receptor beta chains below come from one sample, sequenced in a study of blood T cell repertoires in COVID-19. TCRdb's copy holds only in-frame clones and misses some; the assay was immunoSEQ multiplex PCR. This repertoire shows approximately 77,000 clones, roughly four fifths found once; its top ten account for approximately 15%. The sample comprised peripheral blood. The receptors were sampled from a man in his 70s with active or convalescent COVID-19.

This chain connects TRBV7-9 to TRBJ2-1; 11 nucleotides align to TRBD1. CDR1 and CDR2 (germline): SEHNR, FQNEAQ (reference sequence). After removal of 5 bases from V and 6 bases from J, the junction contained 0 bases not matched to a gene. CDR3 length: 13 amino acids. This CDR3 reads CASSGTGGNEQFF. Here the CDR3 DNA reads TGTGCCAGCAGCGGGACAGGGGGCAATGAGCAGTTCTTC.

This clone was observed at least ten times. This chain uses TRBV2 with TRBJ2-2, with 15 nucleotides matching TRBD2. J lost 2 bases, V lost 3 bases, and 4 bases had no gene match. CDR1 is SNHLY and CDR2 is FYNNEI in the germline V gene. There are 18 residues in the CDR3. In nucleotides, the CDR3 is TGTGCCAGCAGTGAGAGGGGACTAGCGGGGGGAAACACCGGGGAGCTGTTTTTT. It specifies CASSERGLAGGNTGELFF.

The chain links TRBV5-1 to TRBJ2-3, with a possible D match to TRBD2 (5 bases). Germline CDR1 reads SGHRS; CDR2 reads YFSETQ. The length of the CDR3 is 13 residues. Trimming removed 6 bases at V and 1 base at J, with 9 bases between. The CDR3 is CASKLGGTDTQYF. The CDR3 DNA reads as TGCGCCAGCAAACTGGGAGGCACAGATACGCAGTATTTT.

The genes are TRBV2 and TRBJ1-2; D call uncertain. The V gene's germline CDR1 is SNHLY and CDR2 FYNNEI. The CDR3 totals 15 residues. V dropped 3 bases and J dropped 6 bases, with 17 bases sitting between them. The CDR3 protein is CASSEGGSEANGYTF. The CDR3 DNA is TGTGCCAGCAGTGAGGGAGGCAGCGAAGCTAATGGCTACACCTTC. The variable domain in full, completed from reference TRBV2 and TRBJ1-2, reads EPEVTQTPSHQVTQMGQEVILRCVPISNHLYFYWYRQILGQKVEFLVSFYNNEISEKSEIFDDQFSVERPDGSNFTLKIRSTKLEDSAMYFCASSEGGSEANGYTFGSGTRLTVV.

This sequence joins TRBV9 and TRBJ2-3; the match to TRBD1 covers 7 bases. The length of the CDR3 is 15 residues. Germline V gene sequence: CDR1 SGDLS, CDR2 YYNGEE. J lost 1 base, V lost 0 bases, and 2 bases had no gene match. Written as DNA, the CDR3 is TGTGCCAGCAGCGTAGCAGGGGGAGGCACAGATACGCAGTATTTT. It codes for CASSVAGGGTDTQYF. The entire variable domain, with the rest obtained from reference TRBV9 and TRBJ2-3, is as follows: DSGVTQTPKHLITATGQRVTLRCSPRSGDLSVYWYQQSLDQGLQFLIQYYNGEERAKGNILERFSAQQFPDLHSELNLSSLELGDSALYFCASSVAGGGTDTQYFGPGTRLTVL.

This clone was detected many times. V usage is TRBV27 and J usage is TRBJ2-3, with 10 bases identical to TRBD2. This CDR3 comprises 16 residues. With 3 bases clipped from V and 1 base from J, the junction kept 4 bases outside the gene matches. In germline, CDR1 is MNHEY, CDR2 SMNVEV (reference sequence). Written as DNA, the CDR3 is TGTGCCAGCAGTTTGCAGAGCGGGGGGGGCACAGATACGCAGTATTTT. It encodes CASSLQSGGGTDTQYF.

The V call is TRBV28, the J call TRBJ1-1; maybe TRBD1 (6 bases). Trimming left V 6 bases short and J 8 bases short, with 19 bases between. The CDR3 extends over 14 amino acids. In germline, CDR1 is MDHEN, CDR2 SYDVKM. The CDR3 DNA sequence: TGTGCCAGCAGATCCGGGACACTTGAAAGGGAAGCTTTCTTT. Its translation is CASRSGTLEREAFF.

The chain joins TRBV3-1 (or the pseudogene TRBV3-2) to TRBJ1-1, with 10 nucleotides matching TRBD1. The J segment lost 8 bases and the V segment lost 3 bases, leaving 6 bases of the junction unmatched. The CDR3 has 14 residues. Looked up from germline, CDR1 is LGHDT and CDR2 is YNNKEL (reference sequence). The CDR3: CASSQTGGVGEAFF. CDR3 nucleotide sequence: TGTGCCAGCAGCCAGACAGGGGGCGTGGGAGAAGCTTTCTTT.

The CDR3 sequence is CASSLPGTDIYGYTF. In nucleotides, the CDR3 is TGTGCCAGCAGTCTACCCGGGACAGACATTTATGGCTACACCTTC. The chain uses TRBV28 and TRBJ1-2, with 7 bases fitting TRBD1. The germline V gene has CDR1 MDHEN and CDR2 SYDVKM. The CDR3 consists of 15 residues. The J segment lost 5 bases and the V segment lost 5 bases, leaving 11 bases of the junction unmatched.

The rearrangement uses TRBV3-1 (or the pseudogene TRBV3-2) and TRBJ2-5; TRBD2 agrees at 7 bases. The CDR3 is made up of 12 amino acids. V shed 5 bases, J shed 4 bases, and the junction held 1 base outside the gene matches. Germline CDR1 LGHDT, CDR2 YNNKEL (reference sequence). Written as DNA, the CDR3 is TGTGCCAGCAGCGGGGGGGGAGAGACCCAGTACTTC. Translation: CASSGGGETQYF.

The chain has TRBV6-5 and TRBJ1-4; perhaps TRBD1 as D (5 bases). This CDR3 is 16 amino acids long. Trimming stripped 0 bases from V and 4 bases from J, with 12 bases between. Germline CDR1 MNHEY, CDR2 SVGAGI. Written as DNA, the CDR3 is TGTGCCAGCAGTTACTCTGGGGGGTTGAATAATGAAAAACTGTTTTTT. Residues: CASSYSGGLNNEKLFF.

V is TRBV19 and J is TRBJ2-3, with 9 bases matching TRBD2. Trimming at V came to 4 bases and at J to 3 bases, leaving 5 bases not matched to a gene. The CDR3 spans 15 residues. Germline loops: CDR1 LNHDA, CDR2 SQIVND (reference sequence). CDR3 DNA: TGTGCCAGTAGTAGCGGGGGGGCCTCTACAGATACGCAGTATTTT. It is translated as CASSSGGASTDTQYF.

The chain combines TRBV2 with TRBJ1-2; no reliable D call. V lost 3 bases to trimming and J lost 0 bases, with 8 bases between them. The V gene's germline CDR1 is SNHLY and CDR2 FYNNEI. The CDR3 consists of 14 residues. CDR3 sequence (DNA): TGTGCCAGCAGTGATTATAGCTCTAACTATGGCTACACCTTC. It encodes CASSDYSSNYGYTF.

The chain uses TRBV3-1 (or the pseudogene TRBV3-2) and TRBJ1-1; weak D call: TRBD1 (5 bases). The CDR3 is 13 residues long. V lost 10 bases, J lost 0 bases, and 12 bases lay in between. The germline V gene encodes CDR1 LGHDT and CDR2 YNNKEL (reference sequence). As DNA, the CDR3 is TGTGCCACCGCGACAGACTTGAACACTGAAGCTTTCTTT. Translating it yields CATATDLNTEAFF.

The genes are TRBV9 and TRBJ1-1; D not resolved. The V gene's germline CDR1 is SGDLS and CDR2 YYNGEE. Trimming took 0 bases from V and 5 from J, leaving 14 bases between them. This CDR3 region has 15 residues. CDR3 amino acids: CASSVDEMGGTEAFF. The CDR3 region has the DNA TGTGCCAGCAGCGTAGATGAGATGGGAGGAACTGAAGCTTTCTTT.

The chain carries TRBV7-9 and TRBJ2-1; TRBD2 is a possible D gene (6 bases). V was clipped by 0 bases and J by 6 bases, with 15 bases between them. Germline values: CDR1 SEHNR, CDR2 FQNEAQ (reference sequence). This CDR3 spans 16 amino acids. The CDR3 bases are TGTGCCAGCAGCTTAGCGGCCACCCTGGGGGGCAATGAGCAGTTCTTC. As protein: CASSLAATLGGNEQFF.

This sequence joins TRBV30 and TRBJ1-1; 7 positions match TRBD1. The CDR3 contains 14 residues. Trimming cost V 8 bases and J 0 bases; bases outside gene matches: 9. Germline V gene lookup returns CDR1 GTSNPN and CDR2 SVGIG (reference sequence). The CDR3 reads CAAGGWGVNTEAFF. CDR3 in DNA: TGTGCCGCAGGGGGTTGGGGGGTGAACACTGAAGCTTTCTTT.

This chain joins TRBV29-1 and TRBJ1-1, with TRBD1 as a possible D gene (6 bases). Trimming left V 5 bases short and J 12 bases short, with 13 bases between. The CDR3 covers 10 residues. Germline V CDR1 and CDR2: SQVTM, ANQGSEA. DNA for the CDR3: TGCAGCGTTTCAAGGGGGATCACTTTCTTT. Translation gives CSVSRGITFF. The full variable domain, in which reference TRBV29-1 and TRBJ1-1 provide the parts outside the CDR3, is SAVISQKPSRDICQRGTSLTIQCQVDSQVTMMFWYRQQPGQSLTLIATANQGSEATYESGFVIDKFPISRPNLTFSTLTVSNMSPEDSSIYLCSVSRGITFFGQGTRLTVV.

The J gene is TRBJ1-3, the V gene TRBV5-4; maybe TRBD1 (5 bases). This CDR3 comprises 14 residues. Deletions cut 0 bases from V and 4 bases from J, with 8 bases between. Germline lookup yields CDR1 SGHNT and CDR2 YYREEE (reference sequence). The CDR3 here is CASSLGRTGNTIYF. The CDR3 DNA follows: TGTGCCAGCAGCTTGGGACGGACAGGAAACACCATATATTTT.

The genes are TRBV5-6 and TRBJ2-5; 10 positions agree with TRBD2. V was clipped by 4 bases and J by 4 bases; unmatched bases: 7. The germline V gene has CDR1 SGHDT and CDR2 YYEEEE. The CDR3 is made up of 15 amino acids. The CDR3 nucleotides are TGTGCCAGCAGCCCCGGGACTAGCGTTCGAGAGACCCAGTACTTC. It yields the protein CASSPGTSVRETQYF.